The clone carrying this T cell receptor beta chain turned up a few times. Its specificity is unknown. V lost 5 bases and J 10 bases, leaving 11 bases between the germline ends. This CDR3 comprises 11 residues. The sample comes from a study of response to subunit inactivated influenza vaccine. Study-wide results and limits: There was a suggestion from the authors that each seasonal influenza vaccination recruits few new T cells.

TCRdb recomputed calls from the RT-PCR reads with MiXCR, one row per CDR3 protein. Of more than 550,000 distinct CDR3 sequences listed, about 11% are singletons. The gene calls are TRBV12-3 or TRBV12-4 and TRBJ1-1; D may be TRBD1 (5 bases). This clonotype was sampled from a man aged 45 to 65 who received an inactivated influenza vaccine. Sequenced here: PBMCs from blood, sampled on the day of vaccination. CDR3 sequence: CASSTRDAAFF. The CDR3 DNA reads TGTGCCAGCAGTACCCGGGACGCAGCTTTCTTT.